This T cell receptor (beta chain) originates from a study of control samples from healthy donors and cancer patients. This clone has only one observation. Germline lookup yields CDR1 SGDLS and CDR2 YYNGEE. V lost 4 bases and J lost 4; bases outside the gene matches: 9. This CDR3 has 16 residues. Assay used: immunoSEQ multiplex PCR; TCRdb lists only in-frame clones, some missing. The table shows hundreds of thousands of clones, with 90% occurring only once. The chain combines TRBV9 with TRBJ2-2; 8 bases align to TRBD2. The sample taken for sequencing was PBMCs. The receptor comes from a man aged 40-50 years with head and neck cancer. This CDR3 reads CASSPDGGRSTGELFF. The CDR3 DNA sequence: TGTGCCAGCAGCCCAGACGGCGGGAGGAGCACCGGGGAGCTGTTTTTT. Supplemented by reference TRBV9 and TRBJ2-2, the full variable domain reads DSGVTQTPKHLITATGQRVTLRCSPRSGDLSVYWYQQSLDQGLQFLIQYYNGEERAKGNILERFSAQQFPDLHSELNLSSLELGDSALYFCASSPDGGRSTGELFFGEGSRLTVL.